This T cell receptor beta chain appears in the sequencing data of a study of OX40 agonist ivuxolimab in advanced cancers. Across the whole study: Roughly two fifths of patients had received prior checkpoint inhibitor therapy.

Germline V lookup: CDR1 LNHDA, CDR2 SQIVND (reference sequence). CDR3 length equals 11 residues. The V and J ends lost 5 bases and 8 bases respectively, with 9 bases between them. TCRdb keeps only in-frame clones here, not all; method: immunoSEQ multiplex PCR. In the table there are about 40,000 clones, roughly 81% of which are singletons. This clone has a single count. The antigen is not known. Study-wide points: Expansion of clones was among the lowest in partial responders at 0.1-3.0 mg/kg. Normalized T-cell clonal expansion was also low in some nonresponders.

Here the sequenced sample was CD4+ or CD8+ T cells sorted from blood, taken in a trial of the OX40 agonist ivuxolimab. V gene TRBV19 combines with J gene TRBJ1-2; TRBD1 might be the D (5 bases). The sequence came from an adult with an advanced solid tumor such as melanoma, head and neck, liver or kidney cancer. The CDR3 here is CASSFGDGYTF. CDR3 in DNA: TGTGCCAGTAGTTTTGGGGACGGCTACACCTTC.